This TCR beta chain originates from a study of T cells in Graves' hyperthyroidism and ophthalmopathy. Overall study findings and caveats: In the blood, most expanded thyroid clonotypes above 0.001 appeared as well.

If no ophthalmopathy progression occurred within 18 months, Graves' hyperthyroidism was stable. The CDR3 loop spans 13 amino acids. The V and J ends lost 7 bases and 4 bases respectively, with 13 bases between them. The V gene's germline CDR1 is SQVTM and CDR2 ANQGSEA. Amplified regions were TCR beta CDR3 sequences from RNA transcripts. The HTBI set primed first-round TCR CDR3 RT-PCR. TCRdb re-called the multiplex PCR reads with MiXCR, one entry per CDR3 protein. This sample carries roughly 800,000 distinct CDR3 sequences, roughly 37% of them seen once, and the ten largest clones take roughly 8.3%. The table lists this clonotype with many counts. Its antigen is as yet unknown.

The chain joins TRBV29-1 to TRBJ2-2; D ambiguous. The sequenced sample was blood. The TCR comes from a man between 18 and 35 years old with Graves' hyperthyroidism. The CDR3 here is CSATNESTGELFF. The CDR3 DNA reads as TGCAGCGCGACGAACGAGAGCACCGGGGAGCTGTTTTTT.